This T cell receptor beta chain comes out of a study of OX40 agonist ivuxolimab in advanced cancers. General notes on the study: Ivuxolimab was a fully human IgG2 agonistic monoclonal antibody targeting the costimulatory receptor OX40 (CD134). Intravenous ivuxolimab was administered to patients every 2 weeks at six dose levels: 0.01, 0.1, 0.3, 1.5, 3 and 10 mg/kg. Prior anti-PD-1, anti-PD-L1 or anti-CTLA-4 therapy was permitted, and about two fifths of dose-escalation patients had received checkpoint inhibitors. Peripheral TCRbeta sequencing was intended to test whether TCR sequence diversity was altered and clonal T-cell expansion was caused by ivuxolimab. The paper describes the monotherapy dose-escalation part (N of about 55 patients) of the phase I trial of ivuxolimab. Of the roughly 51 dose-escalation patients, hepatocellular carcinoma was present in 19, melanoma in approximately 15, renal cell carcinoma in 9 and head and neck cancer in 9. Partial responses occurred in three dose-escalation patients, of whom one had hepatocellular carcinoma and two had cutaneous melanoma. In the dose-escalation cohort, more than 75% of patients were male, and the mean age was approximately 60 years, with a range of about 23 to 85.

What the authors observed across the whole study: Partial responders in the 0.1-3.0 mg/kg groups had among the lowest normalized peripheral clonal expansion, especially among CD8+ T cells. Low levels of normalized T-cell clonal expansion were also shown by some nonresponding patients. At doses of 0.1 to 3.0 mg/kg, clonal expansion of both CD4+ and CD8+ blood T cells was observed from baseline to week 6. The antigen specificity of the peripheral T cells that underwent clonal expansion was not determined. After ivuxolimab, expanded clones were on average more numerous among CD8+ T cells than among CD4+ T cells.

Genomic DNA was isolated from the sorted cells so that the TCRbeta CDR3 region could be sequenced. The immunoSEQ Assay was used to sequence the TCRbeta CDR3 regions. TCRdb obtained this table from immuneACCESS and retained in-frame rearrangements with V and J assigned. These tables miss some clones; where compared with another copy, unresolved V genes account for less than half of the shortfall, and the remainder is unexplained. The sample yields approximately 20,000 clones; 75% to 85% were counted once. The ten biggest clones cover about 17% of the sample. Measured from the cysteine to the phenylalanine, the CDR3 is 15 residues long. Only CDR3 DNA remains: 45 bases, in frame from the first base. CDR1 SGHTA and CDR2 FQGTGA were looked up in the germline V gene. V gives up 2 bases and J gives up 2 bases, and the segment between their germline ends measures 12 bases. Concerning this clone: Its recognized antigen is unknown. Nothing much larger sits one base from this clone, and base qualities are not available.

The trial excluded patients who had a history of autoimmune disease or who were on systemic immunosuppression. In every dose cohort, peripheral blood was drawn for TCR sequencing at baseline, cycle 4 day 1, and cycle 7 day 1. Samples were obtained from an open-label, multicenter, first-in-human phase I dose-escalation trial of ivuxolimab. Adults with locally advanced or metastatic head and neck squamous cell, hepatocellular, melanoma or renal cell carcinoma were enrolled in the trial. Before TCR sequencing, CD4+ T cells and CD8+ T cells from peripheral blood were sorted into separate populations. The specimen was CD4+ or CD8+ T cells sorted from blood, collected in a trial of the OX40 agonist ivuxolimab. The sequence was obtained from an adult with an advanced solid tumor such as melanoma, head and neck, liver or kidney cancer. The rearrangement combines TRBV7-3 with TRBJ1-2; a tentative D match to TRBD1 spans 5 bases. The CDR3: CASSLAPGTNYGYTF. The bases read TGTGCCAGCAGCTTAGCTCCAGGGACGAACTATGGCTACACCTTC.